This T cell receptor (beta chain) was documented in a study of T cells in tumors after PD-1 blockade. Study background: Patients received pembrolizumab 200 mg every 3 weeks or cemiplimab 350 mg every 2 weeks.

V shed 5 bases and J 9 bases; nucleotides not matched to a gene: 5. CDR1 is LNHDA, CDR2 SQIVND, per germline (reference sequence). The CDR3 has 12 residues. The assay was immunoSEQ multiplex PCR, and TCRdb's table has in-frame clones only and misses some. The table has under 75,000 clones, around 67% seen once. The chain links TRBV19 to TRBJ2-3, with 7 positions matching TRBD2. Sequencing was performed on PBMCs, taken after anti-PD-1 treatment. This clonotype was sampled from a human donor with basal cell carcinoma. CDR3 DNA: TGTGCCAGTAGTGCTCTAGCGGAGACGCAGTATTTT. It codes for CASSALAETQYF.